This TCR beta chain was sequenced for a study of T cell responses to AZD1222 COVID-19 vaccine. Study-wide findings and caveats: Spike-specific TCR repertoires showed rising breadth and depth after two AZD1222 doses. Donors were largely white British and mainly female; clonal diversity was possibly underestimated.

Clones were read by immunoSEQ multiplex PCR, and TCRdb kept only the in-frame ones, dropping some. Among over 130,000 clones listed, about 91% were seen once. Note on this clone: The antigen is undetermined.

The CDR3 totals 13 residues. V shed 4 bases, J shed 9 bases, and the junction held 5 bases outside the gene matches. Germline V CDR1 and CDR2: SGDLS, YYNGEE. This sequence originates from an adult who received the AZD1222 COVID-19 vaccine. The J gene is TRBJ2-1, the V gene TRBV9; TRBD2 matches 9 bases. This specimen was peripheral blood, taken 28 days after the second AZD1222 dose. CDR3 nucleotides: TGTGCCAGCAGCTCGCTAGCGGGAAGTGAGCAGTTCTTC. Its protein product is CASSSLAGSEQFF.